Listed here is a single T cell receptor (beta chain). What it binds is unknown. The sample belongs to a study of CD8 T cells in Susac syndrome. General study findings and limits: As the study acknowledged, the number of individuals in its TCR sequencing and HLA analysis was relatively small.

RNA in amounts of roughly 0.5 to 1 ug was reverse transcribed with random hexamers. TCRdb ran MiXCR on the immunoSEQ multiplex PCR reads and lists one entry per CDR3 protein. The sample lists about 210,000 distinct CDR3 sequences, 95% occurring once. CD8+ and CD4+ T cells from blood underwent TCR beta sequencing. Negative isolation was used for CD8+ and CD4+ T cells, and FACS enrichment was applied to TEMRA cells. CDR1 is KGHSH and CDR2 is LQKENI in the germline V gene. Trimming shortened V by 2 bases and J by 9 bases, and 11 bases separated the two germline ends. CDR3 length: 14 residues. The source is a human donor with multiple sclerosis. Sequenced sample: CD4+ T cells from PBMCs. The chain joins TRBV18 to TRBJ1-6, with D perhaps TRBD1 (5 bases). Written as DNA, the CDR3 is TGTGCCAGCTCACCAGGTCAGGGCGGTTCACCCCTCCACTTT. The encoded protein is CASSPGQGGSPLHF.